This T cell receptor beta chain was sequenced for a study of post-analysis software for immune sequencing data. Study-wide findings and caveats: F measure grouped same-batch samples tightly together. Four to six TRBV segments were more frequent in patients than controls; TRBV5-6, TRBV5-1 and TRBV20-1 belonged to this group.

Unique molecular identifiers tagged the TCR beta cDNA libraries. Each sample of about 0.9 to 10 million input T cells yielded around 500,000 cDNA molecules, so each molecule approximated one T cell. TCRdb processed the PCR reads anew with MiXCR; each CDR3 protein has one entry. The sample lists some 260,000 distinct CDR3 sequences; 30% to 45% were seen once. In regard to this clonotype: The antigen remains unidentified.

This CDR3 has 16 amino acids. The trim removed 2 bases at V and 5 bases at J, leaving 9 bases unmatched. In germline, CDR1 is SGDLS, CDR2 YYNGEE. Sequences were obtained from blood. This sequence joins TRBV9 and TRBJ2-2; 7 nucleotides line up with TRBD2. The receptor was derived from a girl aged 5 to 17 with multiple sclerosis. The CDR3 DNA is TGTGCCAGCAGCGTGCCGGGGGGAGCGGCGACCGGGGAGCTGTTTTTT. Translated, it gives CASSVPGGAATGELFF.